Below, one T cell receptor beta chain is given with its context. These data belong to a study of blood T cell repertoires in COVID-19. Data came from immunoSEQ multiplex PCR; TCRdb stores just in-frame clones and leaves some out. The top ten hold roughly 7% of the sample, which has about 300,000 clones, 75% to 95% seen once. Sequencing was carried out using peripheral blood. The sequence was collected from a woman in her 30s with COVID-19, enrolled during active disease.

The CDR3 loop reads CASSPWAGETYNEQFF. For the CDR3, the DNA is TGTGCCAGCTCGCCTTGGGCGGGGGAAACCTACAATGAGCAGTTCTTC. The gene calls are TRBV18 and TRBJ2-1; the match to TRBD2 covers 7 bases. The CDR3 has 16 residues. Germline CDR1 KGHSH, CDR2 LQKENI. V dropped 6 bases and J dropped 2; count of bases not matched to a gene: 10.